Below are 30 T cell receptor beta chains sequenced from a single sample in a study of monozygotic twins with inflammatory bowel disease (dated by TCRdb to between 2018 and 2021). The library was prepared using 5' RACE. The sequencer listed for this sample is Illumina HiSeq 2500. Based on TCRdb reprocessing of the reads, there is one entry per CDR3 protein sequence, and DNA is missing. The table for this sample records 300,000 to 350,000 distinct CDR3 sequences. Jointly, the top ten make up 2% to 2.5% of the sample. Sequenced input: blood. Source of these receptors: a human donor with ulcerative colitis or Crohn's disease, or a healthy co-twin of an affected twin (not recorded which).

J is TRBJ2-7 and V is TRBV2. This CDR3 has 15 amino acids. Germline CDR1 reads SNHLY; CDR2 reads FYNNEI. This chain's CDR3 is CASSAGGQGTYEQYF.

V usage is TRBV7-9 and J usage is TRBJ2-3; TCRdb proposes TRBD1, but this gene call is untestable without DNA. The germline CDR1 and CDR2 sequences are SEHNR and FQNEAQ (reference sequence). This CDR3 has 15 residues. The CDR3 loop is CASSPKAGGTDTQYF.

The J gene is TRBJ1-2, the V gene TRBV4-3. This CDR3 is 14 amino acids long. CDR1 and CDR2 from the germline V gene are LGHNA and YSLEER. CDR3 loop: CASSQDREFYGYTF.

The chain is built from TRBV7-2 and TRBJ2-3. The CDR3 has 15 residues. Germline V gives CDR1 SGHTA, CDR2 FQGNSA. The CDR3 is CASSLAILRTDTQYF. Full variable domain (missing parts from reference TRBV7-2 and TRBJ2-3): GAGVSQSPSNKVTEKGKDVELRCDPISGHTALYWYRQSLGQGLEFLIYFQGNSAPDKSGLPSDRFSAERTGGSVSTLTIQRTQQEDSAVYLCASSLAILRTDTQYFGPGTRLTVL.

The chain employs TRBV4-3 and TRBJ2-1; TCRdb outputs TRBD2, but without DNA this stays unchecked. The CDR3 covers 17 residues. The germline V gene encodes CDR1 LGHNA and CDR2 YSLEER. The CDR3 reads CASSQDLAGGQYNEQFF.

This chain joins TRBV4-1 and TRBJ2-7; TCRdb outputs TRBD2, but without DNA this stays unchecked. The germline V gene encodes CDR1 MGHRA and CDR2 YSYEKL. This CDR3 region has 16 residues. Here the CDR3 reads CASSQEVTSGGTGQYF.

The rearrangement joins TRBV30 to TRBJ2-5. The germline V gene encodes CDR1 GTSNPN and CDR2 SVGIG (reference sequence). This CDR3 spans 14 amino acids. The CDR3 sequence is CAWIGGKERETQYF.

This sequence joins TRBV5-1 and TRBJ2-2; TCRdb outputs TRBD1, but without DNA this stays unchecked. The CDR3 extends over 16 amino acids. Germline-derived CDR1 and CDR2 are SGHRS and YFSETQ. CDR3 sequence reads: CASSWGDRGLTGELFF.

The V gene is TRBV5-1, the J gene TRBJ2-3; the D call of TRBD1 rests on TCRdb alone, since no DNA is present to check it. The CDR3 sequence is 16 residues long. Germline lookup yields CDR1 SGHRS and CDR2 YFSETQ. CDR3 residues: CASSFRRGTGVDTQYF.

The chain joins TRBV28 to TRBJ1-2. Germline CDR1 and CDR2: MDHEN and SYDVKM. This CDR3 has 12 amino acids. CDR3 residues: CASSLVVAGYTF.

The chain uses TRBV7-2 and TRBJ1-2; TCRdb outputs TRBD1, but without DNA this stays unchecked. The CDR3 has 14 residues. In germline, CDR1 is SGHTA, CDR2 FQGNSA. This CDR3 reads CASSLYRDGAGYTF.

CDR3 sequence reads: CASKSSGGNEQFF. The rearrangement uses TRBV5-4 and TRBJ2-1; the D gene TCRdb calls, TRBD2, cannot be checked with no DNA. The CDR3 runs to 13 residues. Germline loops: CDR1 SGHNT, CDR2 YYREEE (reference sequence).

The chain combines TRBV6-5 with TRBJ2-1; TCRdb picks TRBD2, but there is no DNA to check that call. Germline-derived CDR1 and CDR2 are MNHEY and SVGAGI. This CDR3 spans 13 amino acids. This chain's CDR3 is CASSYGAAREQFF.

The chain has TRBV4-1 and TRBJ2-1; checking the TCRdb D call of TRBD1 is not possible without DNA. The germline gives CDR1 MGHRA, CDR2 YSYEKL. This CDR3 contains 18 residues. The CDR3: CASSHPRDQPLYYNEQFF.

CDR3 in amino acids: CATSRVNTGELFF. The V gene is TRBV15, the J gene TRBJ2-2. The CDR3 length is 13 residues. Germline CDR1 LNHNV, CDR2 YYDKDF (reference sequence).

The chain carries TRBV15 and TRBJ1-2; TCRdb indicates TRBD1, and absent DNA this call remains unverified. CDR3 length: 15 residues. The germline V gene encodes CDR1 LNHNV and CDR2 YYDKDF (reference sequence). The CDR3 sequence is CATSRDRAGYGGYTF.

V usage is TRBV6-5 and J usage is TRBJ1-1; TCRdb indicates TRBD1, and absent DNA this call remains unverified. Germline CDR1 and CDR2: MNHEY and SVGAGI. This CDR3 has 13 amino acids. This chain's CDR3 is CASSRQGRTEAFF.

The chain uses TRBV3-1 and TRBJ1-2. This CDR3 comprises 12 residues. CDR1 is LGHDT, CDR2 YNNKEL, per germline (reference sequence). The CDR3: CASSQVTAGYTF.

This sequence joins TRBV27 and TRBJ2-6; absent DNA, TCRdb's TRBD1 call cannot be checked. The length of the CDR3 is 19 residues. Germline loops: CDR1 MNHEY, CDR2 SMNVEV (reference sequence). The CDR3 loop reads CASSLTGTGGSSGANVLTF.

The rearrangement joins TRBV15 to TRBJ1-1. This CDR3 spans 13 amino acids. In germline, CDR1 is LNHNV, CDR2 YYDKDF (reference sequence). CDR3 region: CATSRDPSTEAFF.

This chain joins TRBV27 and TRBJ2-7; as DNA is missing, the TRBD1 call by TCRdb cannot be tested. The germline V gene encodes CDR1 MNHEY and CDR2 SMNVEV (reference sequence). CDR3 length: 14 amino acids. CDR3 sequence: CASSSGTDSSEQYF.

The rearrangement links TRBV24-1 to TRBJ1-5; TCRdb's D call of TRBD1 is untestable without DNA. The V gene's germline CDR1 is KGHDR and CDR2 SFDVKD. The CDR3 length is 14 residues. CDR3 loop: CATSGRRVGQPQHF.

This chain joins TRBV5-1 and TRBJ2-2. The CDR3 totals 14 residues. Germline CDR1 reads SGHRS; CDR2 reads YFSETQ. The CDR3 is CASSLGRDTGELFF.

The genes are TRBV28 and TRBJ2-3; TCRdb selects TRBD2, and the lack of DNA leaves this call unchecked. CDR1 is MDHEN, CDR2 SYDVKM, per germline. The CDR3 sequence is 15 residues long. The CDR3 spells CASRWEGRETDTQYF. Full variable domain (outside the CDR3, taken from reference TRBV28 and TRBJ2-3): DVKVTQSSRYLVKRTGEKVFLECVQDMDHENMFWYRQDPGLGLRLIYFSYDVKMKEKGDIPEGYSVSREKKERFSLILESASTNQTSMYLCASRWEGRETDTQYFGPGTRLTVL.

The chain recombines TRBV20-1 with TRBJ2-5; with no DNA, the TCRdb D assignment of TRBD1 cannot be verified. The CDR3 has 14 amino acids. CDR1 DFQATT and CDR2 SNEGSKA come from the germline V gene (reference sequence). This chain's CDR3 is CSAILMPQGETQYF.

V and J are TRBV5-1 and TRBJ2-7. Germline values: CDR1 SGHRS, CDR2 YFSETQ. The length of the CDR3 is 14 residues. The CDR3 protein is CASSLGQVGYEQYF. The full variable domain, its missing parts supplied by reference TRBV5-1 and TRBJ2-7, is KAGVTQTPRYLIKTRGQQVTLSCSPISGHRSVSWYQQTPGQGLQFLFEYFSETQRNKGNFPGRFSGRQFSNSRSEMNVSTLELGDSALYLCASSLGQVGYEQYFGPGTRLTVT.

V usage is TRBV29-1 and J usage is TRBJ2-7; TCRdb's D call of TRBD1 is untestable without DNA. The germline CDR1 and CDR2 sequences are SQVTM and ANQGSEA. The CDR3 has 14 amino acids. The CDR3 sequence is CSVKGTASSYEQYF.

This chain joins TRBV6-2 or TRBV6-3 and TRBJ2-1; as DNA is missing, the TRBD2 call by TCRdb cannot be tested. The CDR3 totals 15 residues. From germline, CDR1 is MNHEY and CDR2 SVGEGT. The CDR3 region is CASSLLAGGRGEQFF.

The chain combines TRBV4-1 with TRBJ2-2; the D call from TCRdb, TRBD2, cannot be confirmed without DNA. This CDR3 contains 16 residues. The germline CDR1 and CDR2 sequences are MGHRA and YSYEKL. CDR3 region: CASSQGRAENTGELFF.

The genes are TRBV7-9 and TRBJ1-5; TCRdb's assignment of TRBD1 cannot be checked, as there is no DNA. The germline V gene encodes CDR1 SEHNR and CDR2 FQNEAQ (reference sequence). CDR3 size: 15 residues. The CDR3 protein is CASSWGTGVDQPQHF. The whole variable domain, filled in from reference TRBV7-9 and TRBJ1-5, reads DTGVSQNPRHKITKRGQNVTFRCDPISEHNRLYWYRQTLGQGPEFLTYFQNEAQLEKSRLLSDRFSAERPKGSFSTLEIQRTEQGDSAMYLCASSWGTGVDQPQHFGDGTRLSIL.